Each of the 21 T cell receptor beta chains below was sequenced from the same sample in a study of blood T cells in healthy people across ages. With a J-beta primer mix and a sample-barcoded 5' primer, a second PCR ran 7 to 11 cycles. TCRdb processed the 5' RACE reads anew with MiXCR; each CDR3 protein has one entry. The sample records about 1.4 million distinct CDR3 sequences, approximately 59% being singletons. Sample: blood. These receptors came from a man younger than 35 in good health.

Worth noting for this clonotype: The junction differs from germline at one of its ends, possibly a read error. The J gene is TRBJ2-7, the V gene TRBV14; D remains ambiguous. The CDR3 loop spans 11 amino acids. CDR1 is SGHDN, CDR2 FVKESK, per germline. The CDR3 loop reads CAGSQDYEQYF. The CDR3 nucleotides are TGTGCCGGCAGCCAAGATTACGAGCAGTACTTC.

In this sample, this clonotype turned up a few times. CDR3: CASSGRLGYLGSGANVLTF. The DNA for the CDR3 is TGCGCCAGCAGCGGACGACTAGGCTATCTGGGCTCTGGGGCCAACGTCCTGACTTTC. The chain joins TRBV4-1 to TRBJ2-6, with D maybe TRBD2 (6 bases). V was clipped by 5 bases and J by 0 bases, with 20 bases between them. The CDR3 consists of 19 residues. The germline V gene has CDR1 MGHRA and CDR2 YSYEKL.

As concerns this clonotype: Germline and junction disagree at one end, which may indicate a read error. CDR3 nucleotides: TGTGCCGGCAGTTTATTTGGCACCGGGGAGCTGTTTTTT. Protein product: CAGSLFGTGELFF. The rearrangement joins TRBV27 to TRBJ2-2; D is unresolved. CDR1 is MNHEY, CDR2 SMNVEV, per germline (reference sequence). The CDR3 length is 13 residues.

V gene TRBV7-6 combines with J gene TRBJ2-5, with 9 nucleotides matching TRBD1. Trimming removed 5 bases from V and 4 bases from J; junction bases left unmatched: 14. Germline V gene sequence: CDR1 SGHVS, CDR2 FNYEAQ. The CDR3 spans 17 residues. CDR3 sequence (DNA): TGTGCCAGCAGCATCCCGGGACAGGGTATAGTTTTAGAGACCCAGTACTTC. It translates to CASSIPGQGIVLETQYF.

The rearrangement uses TRBV5-1 and TRBJ2-5; tentatively, D is TRBD2 (6 bases). Germline CDR1 reads SGHRS; CDR2 reads YFSETQ. V gave up 4 bases and J gave up 1 base, with 14 bases separating them. The CDR3 sequence is 15 residues long. CDR3 amino acids: CASSPAEGLQETQYF. The CDR3 bases are TGCGCCAGCAGCCCGGCGGAGGGGCTCCAAGAGACCCAGTACTTC.

The chain is built from TRBV18 and TRBJ2-7; weak D call: TRBD2 (5 bases). The CDR3 is made up of 15 amino acids. V was shortened by 2 bases and J by 0 bases, with 11 bases between the two germline ends. CDR1 is KGHSH, CDR2 LQKENI, per germline. In nucleotides, the CDR3 is TGTGCCAGCTCACCAGGGAGCGAGAGCTCCTACGAGCAGTACTTC. Residues: CASSPGSESSYEQYF.

The gene calls are TRBV20-1 and TRBJ2-5, with 11 bases lining up with TRBD2. The DNA end favors TRBJ2-7, so the J call may be wrong. This CDR3 has 13 residues. The V gene's germline CDR1 is DFQATT and CDR2 SNEGSKA (reference sequence). Written as DNA, the CDR3 is TGCAGTGCTGGTAGCGGGGGGGCCTACGAGCAGTACTTC. Encoded protein: CSAGSGGAYEQYF.

The gene calls are TRBV24-1 and TRBJ2-2, with D maybe TRBD1 (6 bases). Germline CDR1 is KGHDR and CDR2 is SFDVKD. The ends were cut back, 7 bases at V and 1 base at J, with 12 bases in the middle. The CDR3 is 15 amino acids. The DNA for the CDR3 is TGTGCCACCAGGAGCTCGACAGGGAACACCGGGGAGCTGTTTTTT. Translation gives CATRSSTGNTGELFF.

This clonotype appeared a few times. The chain employs TRBV3-1 and TRBJ2-5; 7 positions match TRBD2. The J call may be incorrect, as the DNA end agrees better with TRBJ2-7. The length of the CDR3 is 15 residues. Looked up from germline, CDR1 is LGHDT and CDR2 is YNNKEL (reference sequence). Here the CDR3 DNA reads TGTGCCAGCAGCCCTTCAGCGGGACTACTCTACGAGCAGTACTTC. The encoded protein is CASSPSAGLLYEQYF.

The J gene is TRBJ2-2, the V gene TRBV6-6; unclear D gene. The ends were cut back, 4 bases at V and 3 bases at J, with 6 bases in the middle. In germline, CDR1 is MNHNY, CDR2 SVGAGI (reference sequence). The CDR3 runs 13 residues. The DNA of the CDR3 is TGTGCCAGCAGTTCTGTCGACACCGGGGAGCTGTTTTTT. It codes for CASSSVDTGELFF.

In this sample, this clonotype turned up a few times. J is TRBJ1-3 and V is TRBV28; no clear D. The germline V gene has CDR1 MDHEN and CDR2 SYDVKM. The length of the CDR3 is 14 residues. V was trimmed by 6 bases and J by 0 bases, leaving 9 bases between them. The chain's CDR3 is CASSLFRSGNTIYF. The CDR3 DNA reads as TGTGCCAGCAGCCTCTTCCGCTCTGGAAACACCATATATTTT.

This clonotype has a single count. This chain links TRBV25-1 with TRBJ2-4; the D is unclear. Gene TRBJ2-7 matches the end of the DNA better, so the J call may be wrong. CDR1 and CDR2 from the germline V gene are MGHDK and SYGVNS. The CDR3 length is 13 residues. The CDR3 DNA is TGTGCCAGCAGTCACGGACCAGGAAACGAGCAGTACTTC. Translated, it gives CASSHGPGNEQYF.

This clonotype came up a few times. The chain employs TRBV6-4 and TRBJ2-1; the match to TRBD2 covers 10 bases. The assigned J gene may be wrong: the sequence end matches TRBJ2-7 better. CDR3 length equals 15 residues. Germline loops: CDR1 MRHNA, CDR2 SNTAGT. The CDR3 DNA is TGTGCCAGCAGTGACAAGCGGGGGGGCTACAATGAGCAGTACTTC. This sequence encodes CASSDKRGGYNEQYF.

The chain joins TRBV12-3 or TRBV12-4 to TRBJ1-1; D is uncertain. The CDR3 is made up of 12 amino acids. V shed 6 bases and J shed 6 bases, with 11 bases lying between them. CDR3 DNA: TGTGCCAGCAGCCCGGACGGGGCTGAAGCTTTCTTT. Protein sequence: CASSPDGAEAFF.

V gene TRBV6-5 combines with J gene TRBJ2-3; 7 positions match TRBD1. J was trimmed by 9 bases and V by 3 bases; bases with no gene match: 12. Germline CDR1 MNHEY, CDR2 SVGAGI. This CDR3 region has 15 residues. The CDR3 DNA is TGTGCCAGCAGTTATTTGCGAGGGGCACAGGGGACGCAGTATTTT. This translates into CASSYLRGAQGTQYF.

The genes are TRBV2 and TRBJ2-5; 12 bases match TRBD2. The J call may be incorrect, as the DNA end agrees better with TRBJ2-7. Per germline, CDR1 SNHLY and CDR2 FYNNEI. The CDR3 has 15 residues. CDR3 loop: CASSQTSGRADEQYF. CDR3 sequence (DNA): TGTGCCAGCAGCCAGACTAGCGGGAGAGCTGACGAGCAGTACTTC.

The CDR3 loop is CASSFGRENTEAFF. The CDR3 DNA follows: TGTGCCAGCAGTTTCGGCAGGGAGAACACTGAAGCTTTCTTT. The chain uses TRBV6-6 and TRBJ1-1; maybe TRBD1 (5 bases). The CDR3 consists of 14 residues. CDR1 and CDR2 from the germline V gene are MNHNY and SVGAGI (reference sequence). V lost 4 bases and J 1 base, leaving 10 bases between the germline ends.

The chain couples TRBV29-1 to TRBJ2-7, with 10 bases matching TRBD1. Germline V gene lookup returns CDR1 SQVTM and CDR2 ANQGSEA. The junction had 12 bases not matched to a gene; V was cut back by 3 bases and J by 7 bases. There are 15 residues in the CDR3. The CDR3 is CSVEIVGQGLGEQYF. The CDR3 DNA sequence: TGCAGCGTTGAGATAGTGGGACAGGGGCTCGGAGAGCAGTACTTC.

The rearrangement links TRBV6-1 to TRBJ2-4; D uncertain. The J call may be mistaken, given a closer DNA end match to TRBJ2-7. Per the germline V gene, CDR1 is MNHNS and CDR2 is SASEGT. The CDR3 has 11 residues. The CDR3 nucleotides read TGTGCCACCCTGGTTGGATACGAGCAGTACTTC. Amino acid sequence: CATLVGYEQYF.

The rearrangement uses TRBV7-8 and TRBJ2-3; D not resolved. This CDR3 has 14 residues. Germline CDR1 reads SGHVS; CDR2 reads FQNEAQ. With 3 bases removed from V and 0 bases from J, the gap between germline ends came to 7 bases. The CDR3 region has the DNA TGTGCCAGCAGCTTGGGCAAGAGCACAGATACGCAGTATTTT. Residues: CASSLGKSTDTQYF.

The chain uses TRBV2 and TRBJ2-1; D possibly matches TRBD1 or TRBD2 (5 bases each). The CDR3 sequence is 15 residues long. CDR1 and CDR2 from the germline V gene are SNHLY and FYNNEI. V was cut by 4 bases and J by 6 bases, with 16 bases left in between. CDR3 protein: CASSVRGVGLNEQFF. In DNA, the CDR3 is TGTGCCAGCAGTGTCCGAGGGGTTGGGCTCAATGAGCAGTTCTTC. The variable domain in full, completed from reference TRBV2 and TRBJ2-1, reads EPEVTQTPSHQVTQMGQEVILRCVPISNHLYFYWYRQILGQKVEFLVSFYNNEISEKSEIFDDQFSVERPDGSNFTLKIRSTKLEDSAMYFCASSVRGVGLNEQFFGPGTRLTVL.